This T cell receptor (beta chain) derives from a study of technical replicates of blood from a handful of donors. Assay: immunoSEQ multiplex PCR; the TCRdb copy retains only in-frame clones and omits some. The data hold some 70,000 clones, with roughly 92% observed a single time. This CDR3 spans 13 amino acids. The germline V gene has CDR1 SGHRS and CDR2 YFSETQ. The V end was cut by 2 bases, the J end by 5 bases, with 9 bases between. J is TRBJ2-3 and V is TRBV5-1, with TRBD1 as a possible D gene (6 bases). The clonotype was recovered from a human donor in good health. Sequenced material: T cells isolated from PBMCs. The CDR3 region is CASSFQGIDTQYF. DNA of the CDR3: TGCGCCAGCAGCTTCCAGGGGATAGATACGCAGTATTTT.